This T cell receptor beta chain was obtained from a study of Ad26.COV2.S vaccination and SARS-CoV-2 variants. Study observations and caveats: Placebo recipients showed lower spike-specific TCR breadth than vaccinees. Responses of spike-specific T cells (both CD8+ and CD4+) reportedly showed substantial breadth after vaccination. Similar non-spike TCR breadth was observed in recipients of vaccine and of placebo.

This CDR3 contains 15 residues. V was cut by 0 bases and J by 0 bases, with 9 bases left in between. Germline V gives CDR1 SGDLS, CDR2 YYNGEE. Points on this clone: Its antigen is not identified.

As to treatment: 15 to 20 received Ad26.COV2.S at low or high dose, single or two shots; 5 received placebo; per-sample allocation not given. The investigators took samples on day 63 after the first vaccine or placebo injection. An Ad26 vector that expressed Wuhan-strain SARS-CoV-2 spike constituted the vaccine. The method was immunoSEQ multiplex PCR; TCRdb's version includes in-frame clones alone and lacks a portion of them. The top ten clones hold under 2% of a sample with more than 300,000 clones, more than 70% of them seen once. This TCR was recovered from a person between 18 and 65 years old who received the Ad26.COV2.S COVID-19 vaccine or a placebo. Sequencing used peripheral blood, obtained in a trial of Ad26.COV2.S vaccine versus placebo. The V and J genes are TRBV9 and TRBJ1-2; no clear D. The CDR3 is CASSVARRANYGYTF. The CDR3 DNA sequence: TGTGCCAGCAGCGTAGCCCGCCGAGCTAACTATGGCTACACCTTC.